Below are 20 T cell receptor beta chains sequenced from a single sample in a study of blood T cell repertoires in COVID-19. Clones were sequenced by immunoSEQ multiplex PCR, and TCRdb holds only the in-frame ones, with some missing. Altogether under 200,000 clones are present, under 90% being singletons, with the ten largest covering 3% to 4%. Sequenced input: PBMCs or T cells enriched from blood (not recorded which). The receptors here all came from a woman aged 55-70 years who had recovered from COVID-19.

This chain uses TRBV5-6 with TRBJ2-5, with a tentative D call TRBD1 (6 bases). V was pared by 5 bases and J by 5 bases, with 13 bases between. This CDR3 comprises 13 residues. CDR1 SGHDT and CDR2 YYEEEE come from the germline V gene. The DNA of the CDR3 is TGTGCCAGCAGTATACAGGGTGTTGAGACCCAGTACTTC. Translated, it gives CASSIQGVETQYF.

This chain's CDR3 is CASSMRTGRNYGYTF. The DNA of the CDR3 is TGTGCCAGTAGTATGCGGACAGGCAGAAACTATGGCTACACCTTC. This chain joins TRBV19 and TRBJ1-2; 7 nucleotides agree with TRBD1. CDR3 size: 15 residues. J gave up 2 bases and V 3 bases, and 6 bases lay outside the gene matches. Germline V gene sequence: CDR1 LNHDA, CDR2 SQIVND (reference sequence).

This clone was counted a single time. CDR3 in DNA: TGTGCCAGCTCACCACCGACAGGGTTTCGGATGAACACTGAAGCTTTCTTT. Amino acid sequence: CASSPPTGFRMNTEAFF. The chain is built from TRBV18 and TRBJ1-1; 7 bases line up with TRBD1. V was clipped by 0 bases and J by 0 bases; unmatched bases: 7. Germline V lookup: CDR1 KGHSH, CDR2 LQKENI. CDR3 length: 17 amino acids.

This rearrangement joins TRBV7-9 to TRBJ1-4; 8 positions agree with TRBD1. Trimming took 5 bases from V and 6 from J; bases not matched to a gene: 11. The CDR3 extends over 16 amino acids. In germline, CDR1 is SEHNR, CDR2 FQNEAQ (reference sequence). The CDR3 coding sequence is TGTGCCAGCAGCCAAGGGTATCAGGGGGCGGATGAAAAACTGTTTTTT. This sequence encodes CASSQGYQGADEKLFF.

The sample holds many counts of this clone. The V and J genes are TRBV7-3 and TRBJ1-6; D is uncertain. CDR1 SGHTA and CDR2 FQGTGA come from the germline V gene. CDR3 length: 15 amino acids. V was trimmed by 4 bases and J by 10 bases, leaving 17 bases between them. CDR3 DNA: TGTGCCAGCAGCTCCTGGTCGAGAGGTGCATCACCCCTCCACTTT. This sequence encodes CASSSWSRGASPLHF.

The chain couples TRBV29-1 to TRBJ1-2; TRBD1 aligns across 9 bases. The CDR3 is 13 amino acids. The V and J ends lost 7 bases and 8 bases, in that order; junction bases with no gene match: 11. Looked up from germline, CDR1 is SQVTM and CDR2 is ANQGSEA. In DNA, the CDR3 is TGCAGCGCGGACAGGGGCGGCGGGAAAGGCTACACCTTC. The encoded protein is CSADRGGGKGYTF.

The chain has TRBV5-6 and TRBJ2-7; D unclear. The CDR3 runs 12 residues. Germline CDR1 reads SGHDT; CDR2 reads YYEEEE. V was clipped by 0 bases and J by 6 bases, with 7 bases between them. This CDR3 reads CASSLGRSEQYF. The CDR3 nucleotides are TGTGCCAGCAGCTTGGGCAGGTCCGAGCAGTACTTC. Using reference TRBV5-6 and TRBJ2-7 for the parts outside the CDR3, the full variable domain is DAGVTQSPTHLIKTRGQQVTLRCSPKSGHDTVSWYQQALGQGPQFIFQYYEEEERQRGNFPDRFSGHQFPNYSSELNVNALLLGDSALYLCASSLGRSEQYFGPGTRLTVT.

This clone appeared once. CDR3 protein: CASSAQIYQPQHF. CDR3 DNA: TGTGCCAGTAGCGCACAGATTTATCAGCCCCAGCATTTT. The rearrangement links TRBV19 to TRBJ1-5, with unresolved D. CDR3 length: 13 amino acids. The V end lost 6 bases, the J end lost 5 bases, and 11 bases lay between the germline ends. The germline CDR1 and CDR2 sequences are LNHDA and SQIVND (reference sequence).

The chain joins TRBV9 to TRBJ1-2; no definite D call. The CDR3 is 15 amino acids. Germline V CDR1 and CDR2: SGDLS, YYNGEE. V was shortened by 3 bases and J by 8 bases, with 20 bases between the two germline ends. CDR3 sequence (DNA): TGTGCCAGCAGCGCCTACAACAGTGTTGCTGGGGGCTACACCTTC. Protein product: CASSAYNSVAGGYTF.

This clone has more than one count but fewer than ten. The CDR3, as DNA: TGTGCCAGCAGACCACAGCAAGGGGCCTACGAGCAGTACTTC. Translating gives CASRPQQGAYEQYF. V and J are TRBV6-5 and TRBJ2-7; weak D call: TRBD1 (5 bases). Germline V CDR1 and CDR2: MNHEY, SVGAGI. Trimming cost V 6 bases and J 2 bases, with 14 bases left between them. The CDR3 sequence is 14 residues long.

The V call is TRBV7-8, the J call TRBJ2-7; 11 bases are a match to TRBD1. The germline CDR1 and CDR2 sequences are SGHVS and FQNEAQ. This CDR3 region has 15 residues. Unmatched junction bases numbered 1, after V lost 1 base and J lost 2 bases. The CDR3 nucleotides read TGTGCCAGCAGCTTAGGGGGACAGGGGGCCTACGAGCAGTACTTC. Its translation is CASSLGGQGAYEQYF. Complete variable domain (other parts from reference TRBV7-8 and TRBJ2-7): GAGVSQSPRYKVAKRGQDVALRCDPISGHVSLFWYQQALGQGPEFLTYFQNEAQLDKSGLPSDRFFAERPEGSVSTLKIQRTQQEDSAVYLCASSLGGQGAYEQYFGPGTRLTVT.

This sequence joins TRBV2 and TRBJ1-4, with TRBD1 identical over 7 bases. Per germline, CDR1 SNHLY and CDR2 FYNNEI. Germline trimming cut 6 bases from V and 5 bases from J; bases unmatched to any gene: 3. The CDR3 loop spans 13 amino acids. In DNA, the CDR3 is TGTGCCAGCAGGGGGGACAGAAATGAAAAACTGTTTTTT. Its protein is CASRGDRNEKLFF.

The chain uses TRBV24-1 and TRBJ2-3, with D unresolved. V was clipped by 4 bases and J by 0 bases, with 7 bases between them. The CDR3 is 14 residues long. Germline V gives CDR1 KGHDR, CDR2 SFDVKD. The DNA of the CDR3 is TGTGCCACCAGTGAGGCGGCTAGCACAGATACGCAGTATTTT. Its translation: CATSEAASTDTQYF.

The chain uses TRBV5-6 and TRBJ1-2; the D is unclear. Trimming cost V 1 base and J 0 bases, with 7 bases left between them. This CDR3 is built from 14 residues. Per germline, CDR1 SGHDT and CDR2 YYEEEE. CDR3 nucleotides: TGTGCCAGCAGCTTGCGGACTACTAACTATGGCTACACCTTC. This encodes CASSLRTTNYGYTF.

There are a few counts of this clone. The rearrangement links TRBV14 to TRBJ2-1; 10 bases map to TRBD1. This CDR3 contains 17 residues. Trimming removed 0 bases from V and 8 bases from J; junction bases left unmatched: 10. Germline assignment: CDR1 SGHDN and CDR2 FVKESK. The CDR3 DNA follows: TGTGCCAGCAGCCAAGATATTAGGACAGGGGGAGGGGATGAGCAGTTCTTC. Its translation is CASSQDIRTGGGDEQFF.

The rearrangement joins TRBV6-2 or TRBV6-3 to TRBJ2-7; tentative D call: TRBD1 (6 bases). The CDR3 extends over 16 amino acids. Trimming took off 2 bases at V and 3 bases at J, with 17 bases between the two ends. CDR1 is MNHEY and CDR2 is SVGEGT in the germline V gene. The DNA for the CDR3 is TGTGCCAGCAGTTACCCCACAGGGAGTCAAGGCTACGAGCAGTACTTC. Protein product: CASSYPTGSQGYEQYF.

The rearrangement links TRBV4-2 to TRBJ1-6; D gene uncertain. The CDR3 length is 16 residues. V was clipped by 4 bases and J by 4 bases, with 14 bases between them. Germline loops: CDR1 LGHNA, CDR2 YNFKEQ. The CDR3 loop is CASSPEAASYNSPLHF. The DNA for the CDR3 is TGTGCCAGCAGCCCGGAAGCGGCCAGTTATAATTCACCCCTCCACTTT.

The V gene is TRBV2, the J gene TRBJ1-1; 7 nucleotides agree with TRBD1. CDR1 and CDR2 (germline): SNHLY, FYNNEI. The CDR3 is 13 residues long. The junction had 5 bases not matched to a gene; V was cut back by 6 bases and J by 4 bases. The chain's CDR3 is CASRGTAITEAFF. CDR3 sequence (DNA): TGTGCCAGCAGGGGGACAGCAATCACTGAAGCTTTCTTT.

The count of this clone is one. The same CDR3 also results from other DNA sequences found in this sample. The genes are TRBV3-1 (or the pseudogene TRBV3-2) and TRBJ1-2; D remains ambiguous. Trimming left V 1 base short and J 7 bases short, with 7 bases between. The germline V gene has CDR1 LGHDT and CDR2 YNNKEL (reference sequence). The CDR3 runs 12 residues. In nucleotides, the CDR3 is TGTGCCAGCAGCCAAGTTGGTAGTGGCTACACCTTC. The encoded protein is CASSQVGSGYTF.

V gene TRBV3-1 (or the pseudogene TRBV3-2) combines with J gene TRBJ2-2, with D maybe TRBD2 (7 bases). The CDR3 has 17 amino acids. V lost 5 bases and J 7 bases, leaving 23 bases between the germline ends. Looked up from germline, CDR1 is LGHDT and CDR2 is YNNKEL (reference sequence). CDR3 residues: CASSTTLRGAPNGELFF. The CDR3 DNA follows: TGTGCCAGCAGCACAACTCTCCGGGGGGCTCCGAACGGGGAGCTGTTTTTT.